In this sample, the clone carrying this TCR beta chain turned up once. TCRdb reprocessed the 5' RACE reads via MiXCR and lists one record per CDR3 protein. The table records roughly 690,000 distinct CDR3 sequences, less than 7% of them present only once. V was clipped by 8 bases and J by 2 bases, with 13 bases between them. Germline V gene data show CDR1 as SQVTM and CDR2 as ANQGSEA. This CDR3 is built from 12 residues. This specimen comes from a study of identical twins. This TCR derives from a young man in good health. The rearrangement uses TRBV29-1 and TRBJ2-7; D might be TRBD1 or TRBD2, each matching 5 bases. Sequenced sample: naive T cells sorted from blood. CDR3 sequence: CSSRDGTYEQYF. For the CDR3, the DNA is TGCAGCTCCCGGGACGGCACCTACGAGCAGTACTTC.